This T cell receptor (beta chain) comes out of a study of cytomegalovirus exposure and HLA in healthy donors. The repertoire was sequenced with immunoSEQ multiplex PCR; TCRdb's copy has only in-frame clones and lacks some. This table has roughly 300,000 clones, about nine tenths appearing once. The donors were part of the approximately 120-subject validation cohort, which stood apart from the roughly 670-subject first cohort. The length of the CDR3 is 14 residues. V was pared by 1 base and J by 4 bases, with 12 bases between. CDR1 SGHDT and CDR2 YYEEEE come from the germline V gene. Specimen: PBMCs. This clonotype originated in a young woman in good health and CMV-seropositive. The chain links TRBV5-6 to TRBJ2-7; TRBD2 is a possible D gene (5 bases). This CDR3 reads CASSLSGSRYEQYF. CDR3 sequence (DNA): TGTGCCAGCAGCTTGTCTGGGAGTAGGTACGAGCAGTACTTC.